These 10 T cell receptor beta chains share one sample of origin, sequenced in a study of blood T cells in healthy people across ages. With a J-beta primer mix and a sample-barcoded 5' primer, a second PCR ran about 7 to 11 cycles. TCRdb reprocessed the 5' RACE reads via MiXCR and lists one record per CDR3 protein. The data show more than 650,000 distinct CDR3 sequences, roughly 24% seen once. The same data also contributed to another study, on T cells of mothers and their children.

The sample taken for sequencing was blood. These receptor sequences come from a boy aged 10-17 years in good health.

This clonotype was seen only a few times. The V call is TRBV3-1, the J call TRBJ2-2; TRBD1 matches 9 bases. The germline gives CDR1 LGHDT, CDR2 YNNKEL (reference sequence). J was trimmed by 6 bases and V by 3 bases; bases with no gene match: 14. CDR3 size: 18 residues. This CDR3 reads CASSHALRDRDGAGELFF. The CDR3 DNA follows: TGTGCCAGCAGCCACGCCCTCCGGGACAGGGACGGGGCCGGGGAGCTGTTTTTT.

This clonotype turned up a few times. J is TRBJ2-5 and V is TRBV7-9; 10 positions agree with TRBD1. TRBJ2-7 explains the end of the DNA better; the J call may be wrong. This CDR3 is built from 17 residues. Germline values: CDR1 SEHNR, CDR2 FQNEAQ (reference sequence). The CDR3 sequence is CASSSKGAGTGAYEQYF. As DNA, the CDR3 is TGTGCCAGCAGCTCAAAAGGGGCGGGGACAGGGGCCTACGAGCAGTACTTC.

The CDR3 protein is CSVEGAGTNYGYTF. In DNA form, the CDR3 reads TGCAGCGTTGAGGGCGCAGGAACTAACTATGGCTACACCTTC. V and J are TRBV29-1 and TRBJ1-2; D is unclear. Trimming pared 3 bases from V and 0 bases from J, leaving 11 bases between. The CDR3 is 14 amino acids. Germline V gene sequence: CDR1 SQVTM, CDR2 ANQGSEA. Variable domain in full (rest from reference TRBV29-1 and TRBJ1-2): SAVISQKPSRDICQRGTSLTIQCQVDSQVTMMFWYRQQPGQSLTLIATANQGSEATYESGFVIDKFPISRPNLTFSTLTVSNMSPEDSSIYLCSVEGAGTNYGYTFGSGTRLTVV.

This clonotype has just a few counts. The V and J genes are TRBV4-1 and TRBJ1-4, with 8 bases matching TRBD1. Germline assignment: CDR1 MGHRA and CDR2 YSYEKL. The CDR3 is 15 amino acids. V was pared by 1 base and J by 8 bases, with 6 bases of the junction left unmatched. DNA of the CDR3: TGCGCCAGCAGCCAAGTCGGACAGGGAGAGGAAAAACTGTTTTTT. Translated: CASSQVGQGEEKLFF.

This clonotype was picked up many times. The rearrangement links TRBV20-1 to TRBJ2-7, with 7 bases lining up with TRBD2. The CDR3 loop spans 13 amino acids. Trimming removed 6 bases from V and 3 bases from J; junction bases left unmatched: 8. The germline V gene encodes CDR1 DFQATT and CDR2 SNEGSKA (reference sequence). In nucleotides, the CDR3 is TGCAGTGCGCCCCCGGAGCGGGGCTACGAGCAGTACTTC. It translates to CSAPPERGYEQYF.

The CDR3 coding sequence is TGCGCCAGCAGCCAAGATCTAGAAAGCCAGGGGACCTACGAGCAGTACTTC. Amino acid sequence: CASSQDLESQGTYEQYF. The gene calls are TRBV4-1 and TRBJ2-7; weak D call: TRBD1 (6 bases). The ends were cut back, 0 bases at V and 2 bases at J, with 17 bases in the middle. The CDR3 runs to 17 residues. Germline CDR1 reads MGHRA; CDR2 reads YSYEKL.

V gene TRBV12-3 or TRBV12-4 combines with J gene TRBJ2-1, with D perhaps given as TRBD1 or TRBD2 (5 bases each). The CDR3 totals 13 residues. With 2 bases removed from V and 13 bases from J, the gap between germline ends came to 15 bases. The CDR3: CASSLKRGAHQFF. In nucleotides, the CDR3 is TGTGCCAGCAGTTTAAAGAGGGGTGCCCACCAGTTCTTC.

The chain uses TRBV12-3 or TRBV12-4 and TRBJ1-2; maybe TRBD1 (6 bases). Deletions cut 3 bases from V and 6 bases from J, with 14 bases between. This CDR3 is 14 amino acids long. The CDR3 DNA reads TGTGCCAGCAGTTTCCGGGGGCAAGGGAATGGCTACACCTTC. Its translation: CASSFRGQGNGYTF.

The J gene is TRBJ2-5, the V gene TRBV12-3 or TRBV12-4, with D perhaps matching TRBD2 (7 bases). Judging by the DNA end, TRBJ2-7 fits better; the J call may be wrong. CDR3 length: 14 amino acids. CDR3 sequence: CASRQIGGGNEQYF. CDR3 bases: TGTGCCAGCAGACAGATAGGGGGGGGGAACGAGCAGTACTTC.

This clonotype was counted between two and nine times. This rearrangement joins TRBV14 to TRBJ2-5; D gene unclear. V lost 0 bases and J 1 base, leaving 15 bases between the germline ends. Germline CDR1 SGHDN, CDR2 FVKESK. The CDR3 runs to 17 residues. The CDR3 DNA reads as TGTGCCAGCAGCCAAGATAAGCCGGCTTTCTTCCAAGAGACCCAGTACTTC. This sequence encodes CASSQDKPAFFQETQYF. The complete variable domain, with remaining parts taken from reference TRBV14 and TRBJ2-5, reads EAGVTQFPSHSVIEKGQTVTLRCDPISGHDNLYWYRRVMGKEIKFLLHFVKESKQDESGMPNNRFLAERTGGTYSTLKVQPAELEDSGVYFCASSQDKPAFFQETQYFGPGTRLLVL.